Listed below are T cell receptor beta chains from one sample, sequenced in a study of shared clonotypes between healthy human individuals. Assay: immunoSEQ multiplex PCR; the TCRdb copy retains only in-frame clones and omits some. The repertoire has roughly 2.2 million clones, 93% of them found once; the top ten carry approximately 0.4%. Sequencing input: naive CD4+ T cells from PBMCs. These receptors were obtained from a young man in good health. Some clones in this sample may be carry-over from other donors' samples. Both conserved end residues are part of each CDR3. D genes are given only for firm matches. Not every row has a clone size; where given, it reads once, few, many or a size class.

j_call v_call clone_size d_call cdr3_aa cdr3_nt
TRBJ2-1 TRBV7-2 once TRBD2 CASSLVAGVYNEQFF TGTGCCAGCAGCTTAGTTGCGGGGGTCTACAATGAGCAGTTCTTC
TRBJ2-3 TRBV19 NA NA CASSTSRDTQYF TGTGCCAGTAGTACTTCCAGAGATACGCAGTATTTT
TRBJ1-3 TRBV4-1 NA NA CASSQDGGTGDTIYF TGCGCCAGCAGCCAAGATGGAGGGACTGGGGACACCATATATTTT
TRBJ1-1 TRBV21-1 NA NA CASSKAQEAFF TGTGCCAGCAGCAAAGCCCAGGAAGCTTTCTTT
TRBJ1-4 TRBV2 NA TRBD1 CASSLQGVTNEKLFF TGTGCCAGCAGCTTGCAGGGGGTCACTAATGAAAAACTGTTTTTT
TRBJ1-2 TRBV5-1 NA TRBD1 CASSSGQVPYGYTF TGCGCCAGCAGCTCCGGACAGGTCCCCTATGGCTACACCTTC
TRBJ1-4 TRBV28 NA TRBD1 CASSAGGRYEKLFF TGTGCCAGCAGTGCAGGGGGCCGGTATGAAAAACTGTTTTTT
TRBJ1-4 TRBV30 NA NA CAWSVVQAEKLFF TGTGCCTGGAGTGTCGTCCAGGCTGAAAAACTGTTTTTT
TRBJ2-4 TRBV5-1 NA NA CASSLTPGLENIQYF TGCGCCAGCAGCTTGACGCCGGGACTTGAGAACATTCAGTACTTC
TRBJ2-7 TRBV5-1 NA TRBD2 CASSLGVAGTYEQYF TGCGCCAGCAGCTTGGGGGTAGCGGGGACCTACGAGCAGTACTTC
TRBJ2-7 TRBV5-1 NA NA CASSFSRSSYEQYF TGCGCCAGCAGCTTTTCTAGGAGCTCCTACGAGCAGTACTTC
TRBJ1-1 TRBV9 NA NA CASSSRPNTEAFF TGTGCCAGCAGCTCCCGTCCGAACACTGAAGCTTTCTTT
TRBJ1-2 TRBV27 NA NA CASGPHGRQYGYTF TGTGCCAGCGGCCCCCACGGGCGCCAATATGGCTACACCTTC
TRBJ2-1 TRBV2 NA NA CASSPTSSYNEQFF TGTGCCAGCAGTCCAACGAGCTCCTACAATGAGCAGTTCTTC
TRBJ2-7 TRBV6-7 NA NA CASRSGTLGEQYF TGTGCCAGCAGATCCGGGACACTGGGCGAGCAGTACTTC
TRBJ2-7 TRBV6-5 NA NA CASSPQTGPYEQYF TGTGCCAGCAGTCCACAGACAGGTCCCTACGAGCAGTACTTC
TRBJ2-2 TRBV19 NA NA CASCRPGPGELFF TGTGCCAGTTGTAGGCCGGGCCCCGGGGAGCTGTTTTTT
TRBJ2-5 TRBV18 NA NA CASSPGAGETQYF TGTGCCAGCTCACCCGGGGCGGGAGAGACCCAGTACTTC
TRBJ2-5 TRBV6-5 NA NA CASSYSGLEYF TGTGCCAGCAGTTACTCGGGACTCGAGTACTTC
TRBJ1-1 TRBV11-2 NA TRBD1 CASSLVRGVPEAFF TGTGCCAGCAGCTTAGTCAGGGGGGTTCCTGAAGCTTTCTTT
TRBJ2-2 TRBV7-3 NA TRBD1 CASASGGANTGELFF TGTGCCAGCGCCTCAGGGGGCGCGAACACCGGGGAGCTGTTTTTT
TRBJ1-1 TRBV30 NA TRBD1 CAWSPSRTGYMNTEAFF TGTGCCTGGAGCCCATCCCGGACAGGGTACATGAACACTGAAGCTTTCTTT
TRBJ2-4 TRBV6-6 NA NA CASSSGRAKNIQYF TGTGCCAGCAGTTCTGGACGGGCCAAAAACATTCAGTACTTC
TRBJ2-1 TRBV6-6 NA NA CASSYSGTNSNEQFF TGTGCCAGCAGTTACTCAGGGACAAACTCTAATGAGCAGTTCTTC
TRBJ2-3 TRBV4-1 once NA CASSQTEATDTQYF TGCGCCAGCAGCCAAACGGAAGCCACAGATACGCAGTATTTT
TRBJ2-2 TRBV9 NA NA CASSVSDWGAAQPGELFF TGTGCCAGCAGCGTATCTGATTGGGGGGCAGCCCAACCCGGGGAGCTGTTTTTT
TRBJ2-7 TRBV27 NA NA CASGRDISYEQYF TGTGCCAGCGGACGGGACATCTCCTACGAGCAGTACTTC
TRBJ2-7 TRBV19 NA NA CASSQERYYEQYF TGTGCCAGTAGTCAGGAGAGATACTACGAGCAGTACTTC
TRBJ1-2 TRBV2 once TRBD1 CASRAAPGQTNFFYGYTF TGTGCCAGCAGGGCTGCTCCGGGACAGACGAATTTCTTCTATGGCTACACCTTC
TRBJ2-2 TRBV9 NA NA CASSAVARGYTGELFF TGTGCCAGCAGCGCAGTGGCCCGGGGGTACACCGGGGAGCTGTTTTTT
TRBJ2-1 TRBV7-2 NA NA CASSLINNEQFF TGTGCCAGCAGCTTAATCAACAATGAGCAGTTCTTC
TRBJ2-7 TRBV28 NA TRBD2 CASSASSGTYEQYF TGTGCCAGCAGTGCCAGTAGCGGGACGTACGAGCAGTACTTC
TRBJ1-4 TRBV28 NA NA CASHMGGPNEKLFF TGTGCCAGCCACATGGGGGGCCCTAATGAAAAACTGTTTTTT
TRBJ2-3 TRBV5-4 NA NA CASSLEAERADTQYF TGTGCCAGCAGCTTGGAAGCGGAGAGGGCAGATACGCAGTATTTT
TRBJ2-5 TRBV28 NA NA CASSFSRGQETQYF TGTGCCAGCAGTTTTAGCCGGGGCCAAGAGACCCAGTACTTC
TRBJ2-5 TRBV28 NA TRBD1 CASGFRTGTQETQYF TGTGCCAGCGGCTTCAGGACAGGAACCCAAGAGACCCAGTACTTC
TRBJ2-2 TRBV19 NA TRBD2 CASRPRLATGELFF TGTGCCAGTAGACCAAGACTAGCCACCGGGGAGCTGTTTTTT
TRBJ2-1 TRBV5-1 NA NA CASSLDPSNEQFF TGCGCCAGCAGCTTGGATCCTTCCAATGAGCAGTTCTTC
TRBJ2-3 TRBV9 NA TRBD2 CASSGGTSGSRDTQYF TGTGCCAGCAGCGGAGGGACTAGCGGGAGTAGGGATACGCAGTATTTT
TRBJ2-1 TRBV10-3 NA TRBD2 CAISREGDEQFF TGTGCCATCAGTCGGGAGGGGGATGAGCAGTTCTTC
TRBJ2-5 TRBV11-2 NA NA CASSLLRGATQYF TGTGCCAGCAGCTTATTAAGGGGCGCGACCCAGTACTTC
TRBJ1-2 TRBV14 NA NA CASSQGPLYTF TGTGCCAGCAGCCAAGGACCTCTCTACACCTTC
TRBJ1-1 TRBV27 NA TRBD1 CASSLRQGNTEAFF TGTGCCAGCAGTTTAAGACAGGGGAACACTGAAGCTTTCTTT
TRBJ1-2 TRBV4-2 once NA CASSQDSRSDWGYTF TGTGCCAGCAGCCAAGATAGTCGGTCAGATTGGGGCTACACCTTC
TRBJ2-7 TRBV5-1 NA NA CASSWLQGASGSRSYEQYF TGCGCCAGCAGCTGGTTACAGGGGGCTAGCGGGTCCCGCTCCTACGAGCAGTACTTC
TRBJ2-5 TRBV4-1 NA NA CASSQDTSRETQYF TGCGCCAGCAGCCAAGATACTAGCCGAGAGACCCAGTACTTC
TRBJ1-1 TRBV29-1 NA NA CSVLRNTEAFF TGCAGCGTTCTCCGGAACACTGAAGCTTTCTTT
TRBJ2-1 TRBV18 NA TRBD2 CASSPPGLAGYEQFF TGTGCCAGCTCACCACCGGGACTAGCGGGCTATGAGCAGTTCTTC
TRBJ1-2 TRBV28 NA NA CASSLGPAYGYTF TGTGCCAGCAGTTTGGGACCCGCCTATGGCTACACCTTC
TRBJ2-2 TRBV19 NA NA CASSTPGRKSNTGELFF TGTGCCAGTAGCACCCCGGGACGTAAATCGAACACCGGGGAGCTGTTTTTT
TRBJ2-2 TRBV6-6 NA NA CASRPQGRDTGELFF TGTGCCAGCAGACCTCAGGGGAGAGACACCGGGGAGCTGTTTTTT
TRBJ1-1 TRBV5-4 NA NA CASSSPTDGNTEAFF TGTGCCAGCAGCTCGCCGACGGACGGGAACACTGAAGCTTTCTTT
TRBJ2-1 TRBV7-7 NA TRBD2 CASSRSGSSRDEQFF TGTGCCAGCAGCCGAAGCGGGAGTAGTAGAGATGAGCAGTTCTTC
TRBJ1-2 TRBV18 NA TRBD1 CASSPDRGTMAGYTF TGTGCCAGCTCACCAGACAGGGGAACCATGGCTGGCTACACCTTC
TRBJ2-1 TRBV5-4 NA NA CASSRGVNEQFF TGTGCCAGCAGCCGGGGCGTGAATGAGCAGTTCTTC
TRBJ2-5 TRBV28 once NA CASSPLGGRGETQYF TGTGCCAGCAGTCCTTTGGGGGGGCGGGGAGAGACCCAGTACTTC
TRBJ2-1 TRBV28 NA TRBD2 CASSSRLAGSYNEQFF TGTGCCAGCAGTTCCCGATTAGCGGGATCCTACAATGAGCAGTTCTTC